This TCR beta chain is drawn from a study of T cells after yellow fever vaccination. J gave up 8 bases and V 5 bases, and 5 bases lay outside the gene matches. This CDR3 comprises 12 residues. Germline CDR1 and CDR2: MDHEN and SYDVKM. TCRdb re-called the 5' RACE reads with MiXCR, one entry per CDR3 protein. The sample has about 300,000 distinct CDR3 sequences; roughly 9% are singletons. This clonotype was detected a few times. The sequence was obtained from a man aged 18 to 29 who received the YFV17D yellow fever vaccine. V is TRBV28 and J is TRBJ1-2; 7 nucleotides line up with TRBD1. The sample consisted of CD4+ T cells sorted from PBMCs, taken 5 days after the yellow fever booster vaccination. CDR3 region: CASSLRQGGYTF. The CDR3 nucleotides read TGTGCCAGCAGTCTTCGACAGGGCGGCTACACCTTC.